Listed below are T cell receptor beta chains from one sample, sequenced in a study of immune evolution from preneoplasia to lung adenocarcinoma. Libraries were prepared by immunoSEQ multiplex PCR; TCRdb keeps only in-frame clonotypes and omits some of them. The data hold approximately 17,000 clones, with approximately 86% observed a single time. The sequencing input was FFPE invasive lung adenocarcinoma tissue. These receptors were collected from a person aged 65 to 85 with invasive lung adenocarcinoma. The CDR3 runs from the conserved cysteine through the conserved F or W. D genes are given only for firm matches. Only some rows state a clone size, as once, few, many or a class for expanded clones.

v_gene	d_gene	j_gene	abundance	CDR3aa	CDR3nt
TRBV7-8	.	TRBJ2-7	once	CASSLTNFYEQYF	TGTGCCAGCAGCTTAACAAATTTCTACGAGCAGTACTTC
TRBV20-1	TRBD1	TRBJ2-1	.	CSASGDREQFF	TGCAGTGCTAGTGGGGACAGAGAGCAGTTCTTC
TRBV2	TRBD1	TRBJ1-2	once	CASTPGQGDYGYTF	TGTGCCAGCACCCCGGGACAGGGAGATTATGGCTACACCTTC
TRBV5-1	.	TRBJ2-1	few	CASSSGTDYFYNEQFF	TGCGCCAGCAGCTCCGGTACGGACTATTTTTACAATGAGCAGTTCTTC
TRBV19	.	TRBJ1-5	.	CASSITGAGQPQHF	TGTGCCAGTAGTATTACGGGGGCAGGTCAGCCCCAGCATTTT
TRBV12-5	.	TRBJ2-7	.	CASGPRDGDYEQYF	TGTGCTAGTGGTCCCCGGGACGGGGACTACGAGCAGTACTTC
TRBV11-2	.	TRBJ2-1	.	CASYDRGTHYNEQFF	TGTGCCAGCTACGACCGAGGGACGCATTACAATGAGCAGTTCTTC
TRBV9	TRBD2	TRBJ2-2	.	CASSGSGGAGVGELFF	TGTGCCAGCAGCGGTAGCGGGGGGGCCGGAGTCGGGGAGCTGTTTTTT
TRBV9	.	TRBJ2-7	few	CASSLDSRDEQYF	TGTGCCAGCAGCTTGGACAGCCGCGACGAGCAGTACTTC
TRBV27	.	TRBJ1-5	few	CASSLFGGGHQPQHF	TGTGCCAGCAGTTTGTTTGGGGGGGGACATCAGCCCCAGCATTTT
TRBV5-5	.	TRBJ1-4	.	CASSEPGDYNEKLFF	TGTGCCAGCAGCGAACCAGGGGATTACAATGAAAAACTGTTTTTT
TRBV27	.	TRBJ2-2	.	CASSLTPNTGELFF	TGTGCCAGCAGTTTAACGCCGAACACCGGGGAGCTGTTTTTT
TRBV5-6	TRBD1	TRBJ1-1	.	CASSLWQGGRFTEAFF	TGTGCCAGCAGCTTGTGGCAGGGGGGGAGGTTCACTGAAGCTTTCTTT
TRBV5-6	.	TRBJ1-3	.	CASSSPTTSGNTIYF	TGTGCCAGCAGCTCCCCCACAACCTCTGGAAACACCATATATTTT
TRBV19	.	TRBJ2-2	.	CASSIGQPGELFF	TGTGCCAGTAGTATCGGACAGCCGGGGGAGCTGTTTTTT
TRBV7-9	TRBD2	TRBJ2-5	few	CASSLELAGTQYF	TGTGCCAGCAGCTTAGAATTAGCGGGGACCCAGTACTTC
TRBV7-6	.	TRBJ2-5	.	CASSFGRDETQYF	TGTGCCAGCAGCTTCGGCAGGGATGAGACCCAGTACTTC
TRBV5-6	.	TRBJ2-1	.	CASSLNGGYSYNEQFF	TGTGCCAGCAGCCTTAACGGCGGCTACTCCTACAATGAGCAGTTCTTC
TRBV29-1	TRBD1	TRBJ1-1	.	CSVENTGEWDTEAFF	TGCAGCGTTGAAAACACAGGGGAGTGGGACACTGAAGCTTTCTTT
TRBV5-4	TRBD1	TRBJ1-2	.	CASSLGGGQGTNYGYTF	TGTGCCAGCAGCTTGGGAGGCGGACAGGGGACTAACTATGGCTACACCTTC
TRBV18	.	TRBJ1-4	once	CASSPFEGMSAEKLFF	TGTGCCAGCTCACCATTCGAGGGGATGAGCGCTGAAAAACTGTTTTTT
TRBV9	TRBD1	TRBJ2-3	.	CASSHSGGYADTQYF	TGTGCCAGCAGCCATTCAGGGGGCTACGCAGATACGCAGTATTTT
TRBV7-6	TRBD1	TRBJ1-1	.	CASSPGWAGGHTEAFF	TGTGCCAGCAGCCCCGGGTGGGCAGGGGGCCACACTGAAGCTTTCTTT
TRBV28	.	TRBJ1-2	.	CASSTEGRTYF	TGTGCCAGCAGCACGGAGGGGAGGACTTACTTC
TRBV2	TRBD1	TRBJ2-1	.	CASKYRDRKDNEQFF	TGTGCCTCCAAGTACCGGGACAGAAAAGACAATGAGCAGTTCTTC
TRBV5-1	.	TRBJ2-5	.	CASSLAGLGETQYF	TGCGCCAGCAGCTTGGCGGGGCTAGGGGAGACCCAGTACTTC
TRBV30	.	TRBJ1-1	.	CAWILIMNTEAFF	TGTGCCTGGATACTGATCATGAACACTGAAGCTTTCTTT
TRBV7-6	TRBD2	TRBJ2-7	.	CASSLLSAGGSEQYF	TGTGCCAGCAGCTTATTATCAGCGGGGGGGAGCGAGCAGTACTTC